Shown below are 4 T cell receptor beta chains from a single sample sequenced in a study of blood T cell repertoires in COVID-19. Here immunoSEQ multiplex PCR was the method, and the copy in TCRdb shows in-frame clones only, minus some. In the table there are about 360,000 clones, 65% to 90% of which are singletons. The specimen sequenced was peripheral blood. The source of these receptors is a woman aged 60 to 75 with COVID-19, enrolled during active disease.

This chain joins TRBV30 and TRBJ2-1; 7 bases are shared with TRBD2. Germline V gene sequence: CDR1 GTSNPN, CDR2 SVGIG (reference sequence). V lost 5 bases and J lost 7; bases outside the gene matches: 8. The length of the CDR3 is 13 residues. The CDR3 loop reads CAWSSGVGNEQFF. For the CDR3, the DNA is TGTGCCTGGTCTAGCGGCGTCGGAAATGAGCAGTTCTTC. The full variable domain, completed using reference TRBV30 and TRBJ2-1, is SQTIHQWPATLVQPVGSPLSLECTVEGTSNPNLYWYRQAAGRGLQLLFYSVGIGQISSEVPQNLSASRPQDRQFILSSKKLLLSDSGFYLCAWSSGVGNEQFFGPGTRLTVL.

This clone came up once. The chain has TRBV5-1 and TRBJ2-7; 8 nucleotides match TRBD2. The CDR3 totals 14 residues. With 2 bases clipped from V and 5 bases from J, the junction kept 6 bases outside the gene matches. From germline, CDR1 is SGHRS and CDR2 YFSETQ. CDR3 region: CASSFRGGQDEQYF. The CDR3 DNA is TGCGCCAGCAGCTTCCGGGGGGGCCAGGACGAGCAGTACTTC.

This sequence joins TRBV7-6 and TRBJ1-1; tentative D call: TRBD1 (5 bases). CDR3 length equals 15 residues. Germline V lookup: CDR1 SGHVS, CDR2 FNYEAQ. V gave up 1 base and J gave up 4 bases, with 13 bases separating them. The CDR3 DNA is TGTGCCAGCAGCTTAGGGGGCGAAGTGGCCACTGAAGCTTTCTTT. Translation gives CASSLGGEVATEAFF.

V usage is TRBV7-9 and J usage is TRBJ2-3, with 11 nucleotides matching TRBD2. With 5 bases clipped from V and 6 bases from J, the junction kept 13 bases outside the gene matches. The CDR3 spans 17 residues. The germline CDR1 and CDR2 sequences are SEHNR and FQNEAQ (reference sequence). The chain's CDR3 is CASSRRVAGGPGDTQYF. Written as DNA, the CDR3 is TGTGCCAGCAGCCGGAGGGTAGCGGGGGGGCCCGGTGATACGCAGTATTTT.